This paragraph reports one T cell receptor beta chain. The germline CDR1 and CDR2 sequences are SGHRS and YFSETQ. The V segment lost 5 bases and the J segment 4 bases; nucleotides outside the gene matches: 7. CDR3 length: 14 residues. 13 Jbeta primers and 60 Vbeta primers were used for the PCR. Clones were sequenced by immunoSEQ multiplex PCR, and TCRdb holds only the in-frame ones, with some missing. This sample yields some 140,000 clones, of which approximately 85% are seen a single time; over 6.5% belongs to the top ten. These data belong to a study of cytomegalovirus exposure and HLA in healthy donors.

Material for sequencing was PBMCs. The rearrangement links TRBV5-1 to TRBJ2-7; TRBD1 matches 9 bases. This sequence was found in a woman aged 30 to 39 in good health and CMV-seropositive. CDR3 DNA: TGCGCCAGCAGTCCTGGGACAGGGAGGTACGAGCAGTACTTC. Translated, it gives CASSPGTGRYEQYF.